The rows below give T cell receptor beta chains drawn from one sample of a study of blood T cell repertoires in COVID-19. The assay was immunoSEQ multiplex PCR, and TCRdb's table has in-frame clones only and misses some. The sample has about 100,000 clones; about 89% are singletons. Sample: peripheral blood. Receptors were obtained from a man aged 50 or older with active COVID-19. Both conserved end residues are part of each CDR3. Each record gives: D gene, clone size, V gene, J gene, CDR3 DNA, CDR3 protein. D genes are given only for firm matches. Clone size, where shown, is once, few, many, or a class for clones that have expanded.

>-|-|TRBV18|TRBJ1-1
TGTGCCAGCTCACCTCAAGGAGGAGTATGGACTGAAGCTTTCTTT
CASSPQGGVWTEAFF
>-|once|TRBV15|TRBJ1-5
TGTGCCACCAGCAGTTACGACAGTTTCAATCAGCCCCAGCATTTT
CATSSYDSFNQPQHF
>TRBD1|few|TRBV5-4|TRBJ2-4
TGTGCCAGCAGCCAGACAGGGCTACAAAACATTCAGTACTTC
CASSQTGLQNIQYF
>-|-|TRBV30|TRBJ1-1
TGTGCCTGGAGACAGGACAGAATGAACACTGAAGCTTTCTTT
CAWRQDRMNTEAFF
>TRBD2|-|TRBV7-8|TRBJ2-1
TGTGCCAGCAGCTTCTCGACTAGCCCTGAGCAGTTCTTC
CASSFSTSPEQFF
>-|-|TRBV24-1|TRBJ2-1
TGTGCCACCAGTGGGGGGCAGGGAGCTTACAATGAGCAGTTCTTC
CATSGGQGAYNEQFF
>-|-|TRBV5-1|TRBJ2-5
TGCGCCAGCAGCTCGACAGGCTCAGGGGCTCGCCAAGAGACCCAGTACTTC
CASSSTGSGARQETQYF
>TRBD2|-|TRBV5-1|TRBJ2-1
TGCGCCAGCAGGGAAGCGGGGGGGCGCGAGCAGTTCTTC
CASREAGGREQFF
>TRBD1|-|TRBV11-3|TRBJ2-1
TGTGCCAGCAGCCCCGGACAGGGTAGCCATGAGCAGTTCTTC
CASSPGQGSHEQFF
>-|-|TRBV5-4|TRBJ2-2
TGTGCCAGCAGCTCAGGGGGGTCCAGCAACACCGGGGAGCTGTTTTTT
CASSSGGSSNTGELFF
>-|-|TRBV27|TRBJ1-4
TGTGCCAGCAGTTTAGCGGCCTTTAATGAAAAACTGTTTTTT
CASSLAAFNEKLFF
>-|once|TRBV7-3|TRBJ2-2
TGTGCCAGCAGCTTACAGGGCTCGAACACCGGGGAGCTGTTTTTT
CASSLQGSNTGELFF
>-|-|TRBV21-1|TRBJ2-3
TGTGCCAGCAGGCTAATTGGACAGGGGGGAACAGATACGCAGTATTTT
CASRLIGQGGTDTQYF
>TRBD2|-|TRBV7-2|TRBJ2-1
TGTGCCAGCAGCTTACCTCCCGGACTAGCTCTCTTCTTC
CASSLPPGLALFF
>TRBD2|-|TRBV7-2|TRBJ2-7
TGTGCCAGCAGCTTGGGAGGGAAAGGGAACGAGCAGTACTTC
CASSLGGKGNEQYF
>TRBD2|-|TRBV7-6|TRBJ2-1
TGTGCCAGCAGCTTAATTTTCGGGAGGGTCTCGGATGAGCAGTTCTTC
CASSLIFGRVSDEQFF
>TRBD1|-|TRBV5-1|TRBJ2-7
TGCGCCAGCAGCTTGATCGGCAGGGGGTCCTACGAGCAGTACTTC
CASSLIGRGSYEQYF
>TRBD1|-|TRBV5-1|TRBJ1-1
TGCGCCAGCAGCTTGGTGGGGCCGGACAGGGCGCATAGCCGGCTAATGAACACTGAAGCTTTCTTT
CASSLVGPDRAHSRLMNTEAFF
>-|-|TRBV3-1/TRBV3-2|TRBJ1-6
TGTGCCAGCAGCTCTTCCTCCTATAATTCACCCCTCCACTTT
CASSSSSYNSPLHF
>-|many|TRBV6-5|TRBJ1-1
TGTGCCACCCCAGGACAGAACACTGAAGCTTTCTTT
CATPGQNTEAFF
>-|-|TRBV9|TRBJ2-6
TGTGCCAGCAGCGTAGGGGAGTCTGGGGCCAACGTCCTGACTTTC
CASSVGESGANVLTF
>TRBD2|-|TRBV4-1|TRBJ2-1
TGCGCCAGCAGCCAAGGGGCTAGCGGGGTAAGACAGTTCTTC
CASSQGASGVRQFF
>-|-|TRBV5-8|TRBJ2-5
TGTGCCAGCAGCTTGCTGAGAGGGGAGACCCAGTACTTC
CASSLLRGETQYF
>TRBD2|-|TRBV14|TRBJ2-7
TGTGCCAGCAGCCGAGCGGGGGGCTCCTACGAGCAGTACTTC
CASSRAGGSYEQYF
>-|-|TRBV11-2|TRBJ1-5
TGTGCCAGCGGCGAGGGAAGCAATCAGCCCCAGCATTTT
CASGEGSNQPQHF
>-|-|TRBV20-1|TRBJ2-7
TGCAGTGCTAGCTATAAGCTCGAGCAGTACTTC
CSASYKLEQYF
>-|few|TRBV5-4|TRBJ1-1
TGTGCCAGCAGCAGGGACACGACGAACACTGAAGCTTTCTTT
CASSRDTTNTEAFF
>-|-|TRBV11-1|TRBJ1-1
TGTGCCAGCAGCCCCAACAGGAACACTGAAGCTTTCTTT
CASSPNRNTEAFF
>-|-|TRBV14|TRBJ2-1
TGTGCCAGCAGCCAACTAGTTACATACAATGAGCAGTTCTTC
CASSQLVTYNEQFF
>-|-|TRBV10-1|TRBJ2-7
TGCGCCAGCAGCCCGGTGAGGCACTACGAGCAGTACTTC
CASSPVRHYEQYF
>-|-|TRBV3-1/TRBV3-2|TRBJ2-2
TGTGCCAGCAGCCAAGAGGCTACCTGGGCGAGAACCGGGGAGCTGTTTTTT
CASSQEATWARTGELFF
>TRBD2|-|TRBV14|TRBJ2-7
TGTGCCAGCAGCCAAGGGGGAGGGCTTGCTGGCGAGCAGTACTTC
CASSQGGGLAGEQYF
>TRBD2|once|TRBV5-4|TRBJ2-1
TGTGCCAGCAGTGCGACTAGCGGGAACTACAATGAGCAGTTCTTC
CASSATSGNYNEQFF
>-|once|TRBV6-1|TRBJ2-5
TGTGCCAGCAGTGACAATCGACCCCCCGGGGAGACCCAGTACTTC
CASSDNRPPGETQYF
>-|-|TRBV3-1/TRBV3-2|TRBJ2-1
TGTGCCAGCAGCCAAGGGGGAGGGGGGAATGAGCAGTTCTTC
CASSQGGGGNEQFF
>TRBD1|-|TRBV12-3/TRBV12-4|TRBJ1-5
TGTGCCAGCAGTTTAGCCAGGGGGCGTCTCCAGCATTTT
CASSLARGRLQHF
>-|-|TRBV5-5|TRBJ1-1
TGTGCCAGCAGCCTAATCGACATGGGCCAGACCACTGAAGCTTTCTTT
CASSLIDMGQTTEAFF
>TRBD1|-|TRBV6-6|TRBJ1-4
TGTGCCAGCAGTCTCGGGACAGTTAATGAAAAACTGTTTTTT
CASSLGTVNEKLFF
>-|-|TRBV9|TRBJ2-3
TGTGCCAGCAGCGTAGGGGGTAGCGCCAGCACAGATACGCAGTATTTT
CASSVGGSASTDTQYF
>-|-|TRBV2|TRBJ2-3
TGTGCCAGCAGTTCATTACCGGGACATCGAACAGATACGCAGTATTTT
CASSSLPGHRTDTQYF
>TRBD1|-|TRBV18|TRBJ1-5
TGTGCCAGCTCGGCCGGGACAGGCGACAATCAGCCCCAGCATTTT
CASSAGTGDNQPQHF
>TRBD1|-|TRBV4-1|TRBJ1-5
TGCGCCAGCAGCCCGGGACAGCGCAATCAGCCCCAGCATTTT
CASSPGQRNQPQHF